The clone carrying this T cell receptor beta chain appeared once. Its antigen remains unidentified. This sample includes further DNA sequences coding for the same CDR3. The CDR3 covers 15 residues. The germline gives CDR1 MGHRA, CDR2 YSYEKL. V shed 3 bases, J shed 2 bases, and the junction held 0 bases outside the gene matches. The method was immunoSEQ multiplex PCR; TCRdb's version includes in-frame clones alone and lacks a portion of them. Of around 25,000 clones detected, more than 70% appear once; the ten largest clones hold roughly 0.93%. Extremely preterm births at about 23-27 weeks of gestation supplied the samples. Live Annexin V-negative naive CD3+CD8+CD45RA+CCR7+ T cells were sorted. The sample comes from a study of naive CD8 T cells in extremely preterm neonates. General study points: Preterm CDR3s were shorter than older groups', with fewer N additions and less trimming. iChao1 richness was lowest in preterm neonates, significantly versus all ages. Shared CDR3 nucleotide sequences: preterm 2.5% to 3%, term 0.35% to 0.5%, children 0.025% to 0.035%, adults around 0.0096%.

This sequence joins TRBV4-1 and TRBJ2-7; TRBD2 matches at 14 bases. Sequencing was performed on naive CD8+ T cells from cord blood. The receptor's source is a boy who was born preterm. The CDR3 region is CASSQTSGGAYEQYF. In DNA form, the CDR3 reads TGCGCCAGCAGCCAGACTAGCGGGGGGGCCTACGAGCAGTACTTC.